The clone carrying this T cell receptor (beta chain) was recorded once. Its antigen is not identified. This sample was taken from a study of response to subunit inactivated influenza vaccine. Study findings and constraints: The authors put forward the suggestion that each seasonal influenza vaccination may bring in only a limited number of new T cells.

TCRdb recomputed calls from the RT-PCR reads with MiXCR, one row per CDR3 protein. The repertoire holds under 200,000 distinct CDR3 sequences, with less than 15% as singletons. These sequences were also reported in another study, on T cells expressing NK-cell markers. From that study: As the method of synthesis, 5'RACE template switching with UMIs yielded TCR beta cDNA. Of eight sequenced donors, seven were HCMV-seropositive and one HCMV-seronegative. In several experiments, sorting was restricted to alpha-beta TCR T cells by an anti-gamma-delta TCR antibody. These clonotypes additionally ranked first within the CD3+CD56-NKG2C+ fraction of a few donors.

The clonotype comes from a man aged 45-65 years who received an inactivated influenza vaccine. Specimen: CD8+ T cells sorted from PBMCs, collected roughly 12 days after vaccination.

CDR3 loop: CSVVGRGYQETQYF. The CDR3 DNA reads as TGCAGCGTCGTGGGTCGGGGGTATCAAGAGACCCAGTACTTC. The chain is built from TRBV29-1 and TRBJ2-5; D is possibly TRBD2 (6 bases). The CDR3 is made up of 14 amino acids. The V and J ends lost 6 bases and 2 bases respectively, with 16 bases between them. Germline CDR1 and CDR2: SQVTM and ANQGSEA.